This TCR beta chain was obtained from a study of T-cell reconstitution after alpha-beta-depleted transplantation in children (dated by TCRdb to the mid-2010s). With regard to the full study: Using TCR repertoire profiling, the study quantitatively followed how T-cell immune reconstitution unfolded in children after TCRalphabeta/CD19-depleted allogeneic hematopoietic cell transplantation.

The meaning of the sample's treatment or condition label: allogeneic hematopoietic cell transplantation with graft depleted of TCRalphabeta T cells and CD19 B cells. Transplant recipients were children who received TCRalphabeta/CD19-depleted allogeneic hematopoietic cell grafts. The paper's findings and limits, for the study overall: The apparently early alphabetaT-cell count recovery about two months after transplant was reportedly dependent on only several hundred rapidly expanded clones derived from non-depleted graft cells. In some patients, the high TCRbeta diversity seen at day 60 was put down to recipient T cells and intrathymic progenitors that had survived conditioning. Over the following months the frequencies of hyperexpanded clones went down, and after one year T-cell counts and TCRbeta diversity were mostly credited to newly produced T cells.

Between the V and J ends, shortened by 3 bases and 5 bases respectively, the junction contains 17 bases. From its cysteine to its phenylalanine, the CDR3 spans 15 amino acids. Kept here is only the CDR3 DNA, which spans 45 bases and is read in frame from base 1. The germline V gene gives CDR1 as MDHEN and CDR2 as SYDVKM. This clonotype was counted at least ten times. Its target antigen remains unknown. Qualities for individual bases were not recorded, and no much larger clone is one base off. The method behind the library was PCR. The sequencer listed for this sample is Illumina HiSeq 2500. Molecular barcoding was employed in the preparation of TCR libraries, with unique molecular identifiers being used to normalize TCRbeta repertoire quantification. The public reads were run again by TCRdb, first through fastp at Q25 and then through MiXCR, and only productive beta chains were kept. Identical CDR3 protein sequences are pooled into one entry, listed with their most common genes and DNA. This sample gives around 450,000 distinct CDR3 sequences in total; roughly a tenth of them show up just once. The ten largest clones add up to just over 2% of the sample.

Sequencing used PBMCs, obtained before TCRalphabeta/CD19-depleted stem cell transplant. Recombination connected TRBV28 to TRBJ2-7; TRBD2 could be the D gene, as 6 bases match. This clonotype was sampled from a child younger than 10 with inherited bone marrow failure, due to receive a stem cell transplant. The nucleotide sequence reads as follows: TGTGCCAGCAGTTTCGGTTGGGGGAGGATCCACGAGCAGTACTTC. It specifies CASSFGWGRIHEQYF.